The present T cell receptor beta chain was sequenced within a study of CD8 T cells in ankylosing spondylitis. TCRdb processed the 5' RACE reads anew with MiXCR; each CDR3 protein has one entry. The data contain about 220,000 distinct CDR3 sequences, more than 25% of them singletons. Study outcomes and limitations: Several of the motif variants were reported before in synovial fluid and blood from reactive arthritis. CD8+ cells made up the disease-linked clones, which were relatively rare in peripheral blood. Significant enrichment of disease-linked clones was reportedly seen in matched ankylosing spondylitis synovial fluid. Characteristic, it appeared, of ankylosing spondylitis blood was a TCR beta motif of eight highly homologous variants.

Remarks on this clonotype: Its cognate antigen is unknown.

Germline loops: CDR1 MGHDK, CDR2 SYGVNS. There are 15 residues in the CDR3. V shed 4 bases and J shed 6 bases, with 19 bases lying between them. The origin of this receptor is a male donor with ankylosing spondylitis or in good health (not recorded which). This chain uses TRBV25-1 with TRBJ2-7, with D possibly being TRBD1 (7 bases). The sequenced material came from blood, either unsorted or a sorted T cell fraction (not recorded which). The CDR3 region has the DNA TGTGCCAGCAGTGCCTCCAGGGGGGTAACGGCCGAGCAGTACTTC. Translation gives CASSASRGVTAEQYF.